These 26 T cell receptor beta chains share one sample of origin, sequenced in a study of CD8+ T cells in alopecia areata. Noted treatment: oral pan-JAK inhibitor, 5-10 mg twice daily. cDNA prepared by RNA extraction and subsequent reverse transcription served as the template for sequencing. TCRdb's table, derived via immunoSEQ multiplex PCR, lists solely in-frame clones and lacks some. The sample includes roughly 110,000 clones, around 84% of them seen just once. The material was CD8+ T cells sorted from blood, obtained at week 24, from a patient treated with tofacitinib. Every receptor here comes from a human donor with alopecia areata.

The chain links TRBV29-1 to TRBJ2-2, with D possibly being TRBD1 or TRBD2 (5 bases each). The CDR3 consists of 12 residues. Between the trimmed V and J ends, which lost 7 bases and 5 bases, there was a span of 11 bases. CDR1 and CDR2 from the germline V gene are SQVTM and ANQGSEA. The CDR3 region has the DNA TGCAGCGCCCCTGAGGGGACCGGGGAGCTGTTTTTT. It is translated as CSAPEGTGELFF.

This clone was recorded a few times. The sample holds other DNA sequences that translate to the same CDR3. In DNA form, the CDR3 reads TGTGCCAGCAGTTACGGAGAGACCCAGTACTTC. Amino acid sequence: CASSYGETQYF. V usage is TRBV6-5 and J usage is TRBJ2-5; D remains ambiguous. This CDR3 has 11 amino acids. Trimming pared 2 bases from V and 4 bases from J, leaving 2 bases between. The germline gives CDR1 MNHEY, CDR2 SVGAGI.

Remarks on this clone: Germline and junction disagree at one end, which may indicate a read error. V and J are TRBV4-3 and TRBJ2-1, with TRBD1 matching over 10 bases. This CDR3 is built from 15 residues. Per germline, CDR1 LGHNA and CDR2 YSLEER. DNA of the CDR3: TGCGCCAGCAGCCACGGACAGGGGGGCTACGATGAGCAGTTCTTC. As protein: CASSHGQGGYDEQFF.

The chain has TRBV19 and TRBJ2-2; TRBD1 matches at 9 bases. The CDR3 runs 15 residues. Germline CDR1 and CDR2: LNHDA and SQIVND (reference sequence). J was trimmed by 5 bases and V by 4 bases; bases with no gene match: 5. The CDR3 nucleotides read TGTGCCAGTAGTAACTCCGGGACAGGGACCGGGGAGCTGTTTTTT. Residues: CASSNSGTGTGELFF.

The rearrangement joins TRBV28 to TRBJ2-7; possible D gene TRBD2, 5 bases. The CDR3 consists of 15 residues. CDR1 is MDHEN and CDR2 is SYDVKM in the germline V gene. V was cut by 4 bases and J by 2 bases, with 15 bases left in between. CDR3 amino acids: CASSSTRTWAYEQYF. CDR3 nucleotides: TGTGCCAGCAGTTCAACTCGGACTTGGGCCTACGAGCAGTACTTC.

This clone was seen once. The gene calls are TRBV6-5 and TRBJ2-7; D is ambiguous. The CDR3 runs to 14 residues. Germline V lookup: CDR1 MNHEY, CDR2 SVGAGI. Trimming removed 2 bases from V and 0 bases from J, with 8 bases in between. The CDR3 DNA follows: TGTGCCAGCAGTTACACGGCCAGCTCCTACGAGCAGTACTTC. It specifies CASSYTASSYEQYF.

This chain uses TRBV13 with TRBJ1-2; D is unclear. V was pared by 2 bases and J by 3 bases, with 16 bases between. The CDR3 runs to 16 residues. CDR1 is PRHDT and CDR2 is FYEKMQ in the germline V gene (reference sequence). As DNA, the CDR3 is TGTGCCAGCAGCTTAACGCTAACACGGAAGGACTATGGCTACACCTTC. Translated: CASSLTLTRKDYGYTF.

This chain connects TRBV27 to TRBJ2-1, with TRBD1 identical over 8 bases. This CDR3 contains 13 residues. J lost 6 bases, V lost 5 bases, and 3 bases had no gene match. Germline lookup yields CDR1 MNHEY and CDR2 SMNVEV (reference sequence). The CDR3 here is CASSIGQGNEQFF. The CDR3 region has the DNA TGTGCCAGCAGTATAGGACAGGGCAATGAGCAGTTCTTC.

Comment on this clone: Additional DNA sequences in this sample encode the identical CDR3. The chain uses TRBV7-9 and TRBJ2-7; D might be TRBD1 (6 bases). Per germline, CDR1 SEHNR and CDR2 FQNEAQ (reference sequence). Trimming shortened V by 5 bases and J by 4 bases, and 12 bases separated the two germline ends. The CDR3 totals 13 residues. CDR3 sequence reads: CASSLPTGYEQYF. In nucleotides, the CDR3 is TGTGCCAGCAGCCTGCCTACAGGGTACGAGCAGTACTTC.

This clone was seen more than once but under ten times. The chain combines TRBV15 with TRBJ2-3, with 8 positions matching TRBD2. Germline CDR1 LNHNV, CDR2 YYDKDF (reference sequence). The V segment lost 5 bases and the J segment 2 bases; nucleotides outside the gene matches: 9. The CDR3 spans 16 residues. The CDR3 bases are TGTGCCACCAGCCGCCTCGTAGCGGGGAACACAGATACGCAGTATTTT. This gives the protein CATSRLVAGNTDTQYF. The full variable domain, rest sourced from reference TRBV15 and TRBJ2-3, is DAMVIQNPRYQVTQFGKPVTLSCSQTLNHNVMYWYQQKSSQAPKLLFHYYDKDFNNEADTPDNFQSRRPNTSFCFLDIRSPGLGDTAMYLCATSRLVAGNTDTQYFGPGTRLTVL.

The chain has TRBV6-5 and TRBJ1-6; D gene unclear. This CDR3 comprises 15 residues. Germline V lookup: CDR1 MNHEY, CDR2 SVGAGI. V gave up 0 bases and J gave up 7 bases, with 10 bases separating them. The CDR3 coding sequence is TGTGCCAGCAGTTACTCGGACGCGCGGAATTCACCCCTCCACTTT. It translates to CASSYSDARNSPLHF.

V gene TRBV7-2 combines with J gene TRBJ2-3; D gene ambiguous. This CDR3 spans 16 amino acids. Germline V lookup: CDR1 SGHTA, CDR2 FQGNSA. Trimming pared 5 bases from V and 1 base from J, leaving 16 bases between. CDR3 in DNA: TGTGCCAGCAGCCATCAGGTTTATCTTGGCACAGATACGCAGTATTTT. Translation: CASSHQVYLGTDTQYF.

The CDR3 loop is CASNAGQNPDTQYF. Written as DNA, the CDR3 is TGCGCCAGCAACGCGGGACAAAACCCAGATACGCAGTATTTT. The J gene is TRBJ2-3, the V gene TRBV5-1; either TRBD1 or TRBD2 may supply D (6 bases each). CDR3 length: 14 amino acids. CDR1 is SGHRS and CDR2 is YFSETQ in the germline V gene. Trimming took 6 bases from V and 4 from J, leaving 15 bases between them.

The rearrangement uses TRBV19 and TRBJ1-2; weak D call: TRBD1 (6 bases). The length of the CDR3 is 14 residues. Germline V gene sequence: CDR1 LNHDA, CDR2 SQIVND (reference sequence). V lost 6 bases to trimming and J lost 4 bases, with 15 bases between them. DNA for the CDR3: TGTGCCAGTAGCCAGGGGCCCCCCGGCTATGGCTACACCTTC. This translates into CASSQGPPGYGYTF.

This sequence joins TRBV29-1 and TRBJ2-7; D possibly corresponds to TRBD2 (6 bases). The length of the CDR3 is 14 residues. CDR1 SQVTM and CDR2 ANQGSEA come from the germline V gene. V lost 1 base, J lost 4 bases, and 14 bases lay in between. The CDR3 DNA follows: TGCAGCGTTGAAGTTGGGGGGACCGGGTACGAGCAGTACTTC. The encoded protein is CSVEVGGTGYEQYF.

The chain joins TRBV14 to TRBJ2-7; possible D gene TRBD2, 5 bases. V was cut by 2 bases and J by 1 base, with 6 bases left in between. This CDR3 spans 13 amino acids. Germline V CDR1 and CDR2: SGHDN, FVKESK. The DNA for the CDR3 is TGTGCCAGCAGCCAAACGGGGTCCTACGAGCAGTACTTC. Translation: CASSQTGSYEQYF.

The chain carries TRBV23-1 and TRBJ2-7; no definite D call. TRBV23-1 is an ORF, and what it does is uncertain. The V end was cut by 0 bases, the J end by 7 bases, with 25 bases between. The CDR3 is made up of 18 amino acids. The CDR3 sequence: CASSQSLTTPSRVLEQYF. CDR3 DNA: TGCGCCAGCAGTCAATCGTTGACCACGCCCTCCCGCGTGTTGGAGCAGTACTTC.

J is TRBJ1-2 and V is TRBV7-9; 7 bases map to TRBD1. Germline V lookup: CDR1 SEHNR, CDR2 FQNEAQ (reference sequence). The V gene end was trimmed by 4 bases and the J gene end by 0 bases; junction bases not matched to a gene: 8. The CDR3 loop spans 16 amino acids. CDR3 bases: TGTGCCAGCAGCTCAACAGGGGAAGGTCCTAACTATGGCTACACCTTC. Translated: CASSSTGEGPNYGYTF.

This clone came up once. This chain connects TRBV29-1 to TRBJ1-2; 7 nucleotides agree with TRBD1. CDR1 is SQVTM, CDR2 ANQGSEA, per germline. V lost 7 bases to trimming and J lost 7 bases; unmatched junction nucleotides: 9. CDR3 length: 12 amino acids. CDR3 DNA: TGCAGCGCCGCTACAGGGGAAGCTGGCTACACCTTC. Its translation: CSAATGEAGYTF.

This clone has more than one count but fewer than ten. Here the CDR3 reads CASSSGQGEAVDTQYF. CDR3 nucleotides: TGTGCCAGCAGCTCGGGACAGGGGGAGGCGGTAGATACGCAGTATTTT. The chain has TRBV9 and TRBJ2-3; TRBD1 aligns across 11 bases. The V gene end was trimmed by 4 bases and the J gene end by 5 bases; junction bases not matched to a gene: 9. Germline lookup yields CDR1 SGDLS and CDR2 YYNGEE. This CDR3 has 16 residues.

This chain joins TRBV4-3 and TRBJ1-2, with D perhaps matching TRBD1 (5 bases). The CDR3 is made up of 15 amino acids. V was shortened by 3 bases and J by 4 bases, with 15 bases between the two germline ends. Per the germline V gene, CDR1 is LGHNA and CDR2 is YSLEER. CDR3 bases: TGCGCCAGCAGCCATCAACAACACGGGACCTATGGCTACACCTTC. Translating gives CASSHQQHGTYGYTF.

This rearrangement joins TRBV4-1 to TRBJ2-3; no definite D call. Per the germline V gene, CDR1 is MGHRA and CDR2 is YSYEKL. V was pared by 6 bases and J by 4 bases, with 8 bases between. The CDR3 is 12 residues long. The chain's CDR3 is CASSSEPDTQYF. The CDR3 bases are TGCGCCAGCAGTTCGGAACCAGATACGCAGTATTTT.

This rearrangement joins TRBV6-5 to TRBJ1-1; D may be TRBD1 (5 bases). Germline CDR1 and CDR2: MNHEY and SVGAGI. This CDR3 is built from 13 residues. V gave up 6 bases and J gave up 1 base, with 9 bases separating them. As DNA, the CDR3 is TGTGCCAGCAGACGCCAGGGGAACACTGAAGCTTTCTTT. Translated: CASRRQGNTEAFF.

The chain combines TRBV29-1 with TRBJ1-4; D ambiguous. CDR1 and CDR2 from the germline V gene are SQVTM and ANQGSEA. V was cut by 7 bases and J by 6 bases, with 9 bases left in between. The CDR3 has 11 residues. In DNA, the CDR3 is TGCAGCGCCAGCTGGCATGAAAAACTGTTTTTT. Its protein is CSASWHEKLFF.

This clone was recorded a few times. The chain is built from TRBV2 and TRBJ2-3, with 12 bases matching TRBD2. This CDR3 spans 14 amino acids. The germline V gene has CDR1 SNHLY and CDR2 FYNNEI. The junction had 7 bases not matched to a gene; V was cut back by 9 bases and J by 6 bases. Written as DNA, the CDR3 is TGTGCCAGTACTCTAGCGGGGGGGCTGGATACGCAGTATTTT. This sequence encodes CASTLAGGLDTQYF.

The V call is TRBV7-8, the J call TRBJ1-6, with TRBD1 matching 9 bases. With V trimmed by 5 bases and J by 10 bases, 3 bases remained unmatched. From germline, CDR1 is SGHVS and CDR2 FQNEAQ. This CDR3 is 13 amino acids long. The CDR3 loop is CASSKTGGSPLHF. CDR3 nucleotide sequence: TGTGCCAGCAGCAAGACAGGGGGGTCACCCCTCCACTTT.